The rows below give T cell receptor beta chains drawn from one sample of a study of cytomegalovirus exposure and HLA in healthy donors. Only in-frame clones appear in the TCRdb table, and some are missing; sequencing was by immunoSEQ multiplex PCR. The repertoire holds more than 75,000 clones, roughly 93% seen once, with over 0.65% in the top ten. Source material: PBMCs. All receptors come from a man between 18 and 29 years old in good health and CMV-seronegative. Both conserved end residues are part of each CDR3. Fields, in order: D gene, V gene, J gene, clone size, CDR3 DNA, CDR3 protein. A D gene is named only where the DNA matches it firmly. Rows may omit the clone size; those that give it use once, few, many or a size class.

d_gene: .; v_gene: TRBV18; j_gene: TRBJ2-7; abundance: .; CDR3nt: TGTGCCAGCTCACCAACCGGGGGTAGCTCCTACGAGCAGTACTTC; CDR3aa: CASSPTGGSSYEQYF
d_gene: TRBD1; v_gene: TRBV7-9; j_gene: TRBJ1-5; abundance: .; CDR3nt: TGTGCCAGCAGCTTAGGGTCAGGGGGTCTAAATCAGCCCCAGCATTTT; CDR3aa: CASSLGSGGLNQPQHF
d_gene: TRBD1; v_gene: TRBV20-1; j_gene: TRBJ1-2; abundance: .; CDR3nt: TGCAGTGCCTTACAGGGGCCTGGCTACACCTTC; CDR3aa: CSALQGPGYTF
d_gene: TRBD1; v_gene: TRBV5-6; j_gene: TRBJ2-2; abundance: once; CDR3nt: TGTGCCAGCAGCGCGGACAGGGGATGGTCCGGGGAGCTGTTTTTT; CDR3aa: CASSADRGWSGELFF
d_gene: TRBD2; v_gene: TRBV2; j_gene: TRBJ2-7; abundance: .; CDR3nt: TGTGCCAGCAGGGGTGAAGCGGGGAACTACGAGCAGTACTTC; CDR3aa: CASRGEAGNYEQYF
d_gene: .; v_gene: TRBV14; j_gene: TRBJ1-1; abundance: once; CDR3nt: TGTGCCAGCAGCCAGAGCCAGGGGAACACTGAAGCTTTCTTT; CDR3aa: CASSQSQGNTEAFF
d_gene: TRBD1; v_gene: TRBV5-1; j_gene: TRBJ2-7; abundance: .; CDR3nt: TGCGCCAGCAGCTCGCCCCGGACAGGGGGCCAAGCCTACGAGCAGTACTTC; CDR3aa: CASSSPRTGGQAYEQYF
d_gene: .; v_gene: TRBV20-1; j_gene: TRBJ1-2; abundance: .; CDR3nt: TGCAGTGCCCAGGACAGCTATGGCTACACCTTC; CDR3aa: CSAQDSYGYTF
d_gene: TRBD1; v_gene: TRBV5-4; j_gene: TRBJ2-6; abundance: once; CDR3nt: TGTGCCAGCAGCCCCAGGACAGGGAACTCTGGGGCCAACGTCCTGACTTTC; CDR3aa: CASSPRTGNSGANVLTF
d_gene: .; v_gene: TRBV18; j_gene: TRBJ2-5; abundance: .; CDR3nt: TGTGCCAGCTCACCAGTACAAGAGACCCAGTACTTC; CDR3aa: CASSPVQETQYF
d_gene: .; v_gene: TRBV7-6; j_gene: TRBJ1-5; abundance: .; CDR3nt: TGTGCCAGCAGCTTAGCTGGCAACAATCAGCCCCAGCATTTT; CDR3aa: CASSLAGNNQPQHF